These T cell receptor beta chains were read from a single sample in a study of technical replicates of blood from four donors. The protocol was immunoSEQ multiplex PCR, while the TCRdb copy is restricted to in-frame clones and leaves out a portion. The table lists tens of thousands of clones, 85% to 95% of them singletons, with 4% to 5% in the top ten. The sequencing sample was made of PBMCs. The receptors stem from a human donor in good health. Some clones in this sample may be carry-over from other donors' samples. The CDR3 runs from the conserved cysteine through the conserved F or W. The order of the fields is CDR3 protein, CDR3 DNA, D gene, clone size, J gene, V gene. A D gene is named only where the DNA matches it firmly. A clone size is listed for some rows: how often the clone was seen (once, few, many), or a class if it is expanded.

CDR3aa: CASSLILTSGRGTGELFF
CDR3nt: TGTGCCAGCAGCTTAATTCTAACTAGCGGGAGAGGGACCGGGGAGCTGTTTTTT
d_gene: TRBD2
abundance: .
j_gene: TRBJ2-2
v_gene: TRBV7-2

CDR3aa: CASTRQGGTDTQYF
CDR3nt: TGTGCCAGCACCAGACAGGGTGGCACAGATACGCAGTATTTT
d_gene: TRBD1
abundance: .
j_gene: TRBJ2-3
v_gene: TRBV2

CDR3aa: CASSAVGGSGNTIYF
CDR3nt: TGTGCCAGCAGCGCAGTAGGAGGGTCCGGAAACACCATATATTTT
d_gene: .
abundance: once
j_gene: TRBJ1-3
v_gene: TRBV7-2

CDR3aa: CASIPPGLRGRDTGELFF
CDR3nt: TGTGCCAGCATCCCACCGGGACTAAGAGGAAGAGACACCGGGGAGCTGTTTTTT
d_gene: TRBD2
abundance: .
j_gene: TRBJ2-2
v_gene: TRBV7-2

CDR3aa: CASSKGRGTGELFF
CDR3nt: TGTGCCAGCAGTAAGGGGAGGGGGACCGGGGAGCTGTTTTTT
d_gene: .
abundance: .
j_gene: TRBJ2-2
v_gene: TRBV27

CDR3aa: CASSQTEAGGANYGYTF
CDR3nt: TGCGCCAGCAGCCAAACCGAGGCAGGGGGAGCTAACTATGGCTACACCTTC
d_gene: TRBD1
abundance: .
j_gene: TRBJ1-2
v_gene: TRBV4-1

CDR3aa: CAISETRQEKLFF
CDR3nt: TGTGCCATCAGTGAAACACGACAGGAAAAACTGTTTTTT
d_gene: .
abundance: .
j_gene: TRBJ1-4
v_gene: TRBV10-3

CDR3aa: CAGGLAGGRGGTDTQYF
CDR3nt: TGCGCCGGCGGTCTAGCGGGAGGGCGGGGTGGCACAGATACGCAGTATTTT
d_gene: TRBD2
abundance: .
j_gene: TRBJ2-3
v_gene: TRBV4-1

CDR3aa: CSAKPGLGDFF
CDR3nt: TGCAGTGCTAAACCGGGACTGGGTGACTTCTTC
d_gene: .
abundance: .
j_gene: TRBJ2-1
v_gene: TRBV20-1

CDR3aa: CASSPGTSADTQYF
CDR3nt: TGTGCCAGCTCACCCGGGACTAGCGCAGATACGCAGTATTTT
d_gene: TRBD2
abundance: .
j_gene: TRBJ2-3
v_gene: TRBV18

CDR3aa: CASSHLGQGLDNEQFF
CDR3nt: TGTGCCAGCAGCCACCTAGGACAGGGGCTAGACAATGAGCAGTTCTTC
d_gene: TRBD1
abundance: .
j_gene: TRBJ2-1
v_gene: TRBV14

CDR3aa: CASSSRLGGNEQFF
CDR3nt: TGTGCCAGCAGCTCCCGATTGGGGGGTAATGAGCAGTTCTTC
d_gene: .
abundance: .
j_gene: TRBJ2-1
v_gene: TRBV7-8

CDR3aa: CASSQPDRGSEAFF
CDR3nt: TGTGCCAGCAGCCAACCGGACAGGGGGAGTGAAGCTTTCTTT
d_gene: TRBD1
abundance: .
j_gene: TRBJ1-1
v_gene: TRBV4-2